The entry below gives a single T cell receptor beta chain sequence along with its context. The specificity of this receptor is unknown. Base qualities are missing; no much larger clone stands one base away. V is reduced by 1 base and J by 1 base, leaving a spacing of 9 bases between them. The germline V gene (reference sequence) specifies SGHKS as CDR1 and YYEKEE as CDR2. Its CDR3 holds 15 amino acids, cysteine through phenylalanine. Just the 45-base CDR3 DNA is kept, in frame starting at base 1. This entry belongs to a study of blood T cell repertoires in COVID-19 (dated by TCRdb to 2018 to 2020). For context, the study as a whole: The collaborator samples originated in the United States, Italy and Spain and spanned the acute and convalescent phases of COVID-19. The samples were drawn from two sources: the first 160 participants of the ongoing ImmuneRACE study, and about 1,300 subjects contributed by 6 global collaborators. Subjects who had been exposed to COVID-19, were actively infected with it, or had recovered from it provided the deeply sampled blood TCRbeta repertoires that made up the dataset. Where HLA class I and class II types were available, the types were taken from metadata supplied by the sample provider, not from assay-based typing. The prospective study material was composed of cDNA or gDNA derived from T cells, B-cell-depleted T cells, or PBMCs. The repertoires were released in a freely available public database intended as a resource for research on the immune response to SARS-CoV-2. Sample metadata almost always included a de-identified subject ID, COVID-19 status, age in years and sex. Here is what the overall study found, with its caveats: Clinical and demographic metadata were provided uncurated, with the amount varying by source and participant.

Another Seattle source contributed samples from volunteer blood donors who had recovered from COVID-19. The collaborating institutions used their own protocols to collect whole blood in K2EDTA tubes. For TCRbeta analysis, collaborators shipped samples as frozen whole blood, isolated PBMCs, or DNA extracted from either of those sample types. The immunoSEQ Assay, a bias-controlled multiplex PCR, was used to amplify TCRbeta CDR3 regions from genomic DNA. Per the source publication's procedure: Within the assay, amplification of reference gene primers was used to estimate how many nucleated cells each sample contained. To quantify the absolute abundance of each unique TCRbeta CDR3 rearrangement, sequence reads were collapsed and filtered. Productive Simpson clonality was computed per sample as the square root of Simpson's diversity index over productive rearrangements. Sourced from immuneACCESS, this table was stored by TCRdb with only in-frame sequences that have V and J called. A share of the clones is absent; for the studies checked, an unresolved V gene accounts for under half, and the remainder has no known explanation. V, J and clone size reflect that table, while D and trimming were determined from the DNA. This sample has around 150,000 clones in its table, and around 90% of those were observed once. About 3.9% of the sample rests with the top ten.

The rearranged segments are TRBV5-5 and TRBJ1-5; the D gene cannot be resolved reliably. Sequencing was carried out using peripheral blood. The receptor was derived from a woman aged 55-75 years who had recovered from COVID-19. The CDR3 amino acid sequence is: CASSLRHNSNQPQHF. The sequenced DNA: TGTGCCAGCAGCTTGAGACATAACAGCAATCAGCCCCAGCATTTT.